What follows are 29 T cell receptor beta chains derived from one specimen sequenced in a study of early T cells in non-severe SARS-CoV-2 infection. TCRdb reprocessed the 5' RACE reads via MiXCR and lists one record per CDR3 protein. The sample carries under 45,000 distinct CDR3 sequences, more than 4.5% recorded once. The sample here was whole blood, taken at baseline. These receptors all come from an adult who was a healthcare worker with PCR-confirmed SARS-CoV-2 infection or an uninfected control (not recorded which).

This clonotype was detected ten times or more. The rearrangement joins TRBV10-2 to TRBJ2-3; D may be TRBD2 (6 bases). The germline V gene encodes CDR1 WSHSY and CDR2 SAAADI. This CDR3 spans 15 amino acids. V gave up 6 bases and J gave up 3 bases, with 16 bases separating them. The chain's CDR3 is CASSLGHRGTDTQYF. CDR3 sequence (DNA): TGCGCCAGCAGCCTCGGTCATCGGGGGACAGATACGCAGTATTTT.

This rearrangement joins TRBV6-5 to TRBJ2-3; 7 positions match TRBD2. This CDR3 comprises 15 residues. Germline CDR1 reads MNHEY; CDR2 reads SVGAGI. The J segment lost 6 bases and the V segment lost 6 bases, leaving 12 bases of the junction unmatched. CDR3 protein: CASSPTSDHGDTQYF. In nucleotides, the CDR3 is TGTGCCAGCAGCCCAACTAGCGACCACGGGGATACGCAGTATTTT.

Ten or more counts support this clonotype. The chain links TRBV11-2 to TRBJ2-3; no firm D call. Germline CDR1 SGHAT, CDR2 FQNNGV. V was trimmed by 8 bases and J by 1 base, leaving 1 base between them. This CDR3 spans 10 amino acids. The CDR3 DNA follows: TGTGCCAGCGGCACAGATACGCAGTATTTT. It is translated as CASGTDTQYF.

This clonotype is labeled medium-sized. This chain uses TRBV5-5 with TRBJ2-3, with 7 bases fitting TRBD1. CDR1 and CDR2 (germline): SGHKS, YYEKEE (reference sequence). The CDR3 spans 14 residues. V lost 4 bases and J lost 4; bases outside the gene matches: 6. The CDR3 is CASSMQQGSDTQYF. The CDR3 DNA reads TGTGCCAGCAGCATGCAACAGGGGTCAGATACGCAGTATTTT.

This clonotype came up a few times. The genes are TRBV19 and TRBJ2-3; D perhaps matches TRBD1 (6 bases). This CDR3 has 14 residues. V was cut by 7 bases and J by 4 bases, with 15 bases left in between. Germline-derived CDR1 and CDR2 are LNHDA and SQIVND (reference sequence). CDR3: CASKAQGISDTQYF. The CDR3 coding sequence is TGTGCCAGTAAAGCACAGGGTATATCAGATACGCAGTATTTT.

This clonotype appeared a few times. This chain links TRBV9 with TRBJ2-1; D gene ambiguous. The germline V gene has CDR1 SGDLS and CDR2 YYNGEE. V shed 0 bases and J shed 5 bases, with 6 bases lying between them. This CDR3 region has 13 residues. The CDR3 DNA is TGTGCCAGCAGCGTAGACCGCAACAATGAGCAGTTCTTC. Amino acids: CASSVDRNNEQFF.

This clonotype was picked up many times. V and J are TRBV12-5 and TRBJ2-5; weak D call: TRBD2 (6 bases). The CDR3 contains 15 residues. Germline V gives CDR1 LGHNT, CDR2 FRNRAP. Trimming shortened V by 0 bases and J by 5 bases, and 13 bases separated the two germline ends. The CDR3 sequence: CASGLVRVGGETQYF. DNA of the CDR3: TGTGCTAGTGGTTTGGTACGTGTCGGAGGGGAGACCCAGTACTTC.

This clonotype was seen many times. This chain joins TRBV20-1 and TRBJ1-1; 8 bases line up with TRBD1. Trimming at V came to 4 bases and at J to 11 bases, leaving 9 bases not matched to a gene. Germline V gene lookup returns CDR1 DFQATT and CDR2 SNEGSKA (reference sequence). This CDR3 has 12 residues. CDR3 sequence: CSAIPDRAMAFF. CDR3 sequence (DNA): TGCAGTGCTATTCCGGACAGGGCGATGGCTTTCTTT.

In this sample, this clonotype turned up many times. The genes are TRBV5-6 and TRBJ2-1, with TRBD2 matching over 7 bases. V gave up 5 bases and J gave up 3 bases; unmatched junction bases: 8. Germline loops: CDR1 SGHDT, CDR2 YYEEEE. This CDR3 is 15 amino acids long. The CDR3 spells CASRAGTNRYNEQFF. Here the CDR3 DNA reads TGTGCCAGCAGAGCGGGGACTAATCGCTACAATGAGCAGTTCTTC. The entire variable domain, with the rest obtained from reference TRBV5-6 and TRBJ2-1, is as follows: DAGVTQSPTHLIKTRGQQVTLRCSPKSGHDTVSWYQQALGQGPQFIFQYYEEEERQRGNFPDRFSGHQFPNYSSELNVNALLLGDSALYLCASRAGTNRYNEQFFGPGTRLTVL.

The V and J genes are TRBV3-1 and TRBJ2-7; 9 bases align to TRBD2. This CDR3 spans 16 amino acids. Germline values: CDR1 LGHDT, CDR2 YNNKEL (reference sequence). Germline trimming cut 3 bases from V and 2 bases from J; bases unmatched to any gene: 8. The CDR3 DNA sequence: TGTGCCAGCAGCCATTTGGCTAGCGGGATGGCCTACGAGCAGTACTTC. Protein sequence: CASSHLASGMAYEQYF.

Many counts were recorded for this clonotype. The chain links TRBV5-1 to TRBJ2-7, with TRBD1 matching 7 bases. The germline CDR1 and CDR2 sequences are SGHRS and YFSETQ. J was trimmed by 5 bases and V by 4 bases; bases with no gene match: 18. This CDR3 is built from 17 residues. The CDR3 loop is CASSTVPGTAIFHEQYF. The CDR3 region has the DNA TGCGCCAGCAGCACGGTTCCCGGGACAGCTATCTTCCACGAGCAGTACTTC.

In its sample, this clonotype was seen many times. The V gene is TRBV5-1, the J gene TRBJ2-1; TRBD1 matches 7 bases. The CDR3 is made up of 17 amino acids. The junction had 9 bases not matched to a gene; V was cut back by 2 bases and J by 1 base. Germline-derived CDR1 and CDR2 are SGHRS and YFSETQ. Here the CDR3 DNA reads TGCGCCAGCAGCTTCTACAGGGACAGTGCTTCCTACAATGAGCAGTTCTTC. It specifies CASSFYRDSASYNEQFF.

This chain joins TRBV6-6 and TRBJ2-5; 8 nucleotides match TRBD1. CDR3 length: 13 residues. With V trimmed by 6 bases and J by 4 bases, 4 bases remained unmatched. Germline CDR1 and CDR2: MNHNY and SVGAGI (reference sequence). The CDR3 region is CASRTGAGETQYF. CDR3 bases: TGTGCCAGCAGGACAGGGGCAGGAGAGACCCAGTACTTC.

This clonotype was picked up many times. The CDR3 DNA follows: TGTGCCAGCAGCTCACAGGGGACCTACAATGAGCAGTTCTTC. Protein sequence: CASSSQGTYNEQFF. The chain is built from TRBV11-2 and TRBJ2-1; TRBD1 matches at 7 bases. Germline CDR1 and CDR2: SGHAT and FQNNGV. J lost 2 bases, V lost 4 bases, and 2 bases had no gene match. The CDR3 runs to 14 residues.

There are many counts of this clonotype. The gene calls are TRBV12-3 or TRBV12-4 and TRBJ1-2, with TRBD1 identical over 9 bases. With 6 bases clipped from V and 6 bases from J, the junction kept 2 bases outside the gene matches. The length of the CDR3 is 12 residues. Written as DNA, the CDR3 is TGTGCCAGCAGGGACAGGGGCCATGGCTACACCTTC. Amino acids: CASRDRGHGYTF.

This clonotype has only a few counts. The rearrangement joins TRBV5-1 to TRBJ2-3; D call uncertain. This CDR3 spans 14 amino acids. Germline V gives CDR1 SGHRS, CDR2 YFSETQ. V gave up 0 bases and J gave up 2 bases, with 7 bases separating them. The CDR3 DNA is TGCGCCAGCAGCTTGGATACTTACACAGATACGCAGTATTTT. Amino acid sequence: CASSLDTYTDTQYF.

This chain links TRBV20-1 with TRBJ2-1, with 8 nucleotides matching TRBD2. Germline loops: CDR1 DFQATT, CDR2 SNEGSKA (reference sequence). The CDR3 has 15 amino acids. V was pared by 6 bases and J by 9 bases, with 16 bases of the junction left unmatched. In DNA form, the CDR3 reads TGCAGTGCCACCAGAACTAGCGGAGCGTCGGGTGAGCAGTTCTTC. Encoded protein: CSATRTSGASGEQFF.

This clonotype was found many times. This sequence joins TRBV9 and TRBJ2-7; 10 nucleotides align to TRBD2. Germline trimming cut 0 bases from V and 4 bases from J; bases unmatched to any gene: 1. Germline CDR1 reads SGDLS; CDR2 reads YYNGEE. The CDR3 runs 14 residues. CDR3 amino acids: CASSVDSGGYEQYF. CDR3 in DNA: TGTGCCAGCAGCGTAGATAGCGGGGGGTACGAGCAGTACTTC. Full variable domain (remainder filled in from reference TRBV9 and TRBJ2-7): DSGVTQTPKHLITATGQRVTLRCSPRSGDLSVYWYQQSLDQGLQFLIQYYNGEERAKGNILERFSAQQFPDLHSELNLSSLELGDSALYFCASSVDSGGYEQYFGPGTRLTVT.

This clonotype was seen repeatedly, ten times or more. The V and J genes are TRBV19 and TRBJ2-5, with D perhaps matching TRBD1 (5 bases). Trimming pared 5 bases from V and 6 bases from J, leaving 10 bases between. The CDR3 sequence is 12 residues long. Germline V gene sequence: CDR1 LNHDA, CDR2 SQIVND (reference sequence). This CDR3 is CASSRLGQTQYF. The DNA for the CDR3 is TGTGCCAGTAGTCGCTTGGGGCAGACCCAGTACTTC.

This clonotype was seen a handful of times. The rearrangement uses TRBV3-1 and TRBJ1-6; D gene unclear. V was shortened by 1 base and J by 7 bases, with 8 bases between the two germline ends. The CDR3 has 14 amino acids. Germline V CDR1 and CDR2: LGHDT, YNNKEL (reference sequence). The CDR3: CASSQGRANSPLHF. CDR3 coding DNA: TGTGCCAGCAGCCAAGGGAGAGCCAATTCACCCCTCCACTTT.

This clonotype was picked up a small number of times. This rearrangement joins TRBV6-2 or TRBV6-3 to TRBJ1-1; D remains unclear. Germline lookup yields CDR1 MNHEY and CDR2 SVGEGT. This CDR3 has 12 amino acids. Trimming removed 10 bases at V and 4 bases at J, with 13 bases between. The CDR3 DNA reads TGTGCCACCTCATTATTTGGCACTGAAGCTTTCTTT. It yields the protein CATSLFGTEAFF.

Of note for this clonotype: A clone one base away is much larger, so this may be a read error. The chain uses TRBV6-6 and TRBJ1-1, with TRBD1 identical over 11 bases. CDR3 length equals 13 residues. From germline, CDR1 is MNHNY and CDR2 SVGAGI (reference sequence). The CDR3 loop reads CASSPGQGAEASF. In DNA, the CDR3 is TGTGCCAGCAGCCCTGGACAGGGGGCTGAAGCTTCCTTT.

In this sample, this clonotype turned up many times. The chain is built from TRBV3-1 and TRBJ2-3; the match to TRBD2 covers 7 bases. Per germline, CDR1 LGHDT and CDR2 YNNKEL (reference sequence). Trimming at V came to 5 bases and at J to 2 bases, leaving 4 bases not matched to a gene. This CDR3 is 14 amino acids long. This chain's CDR3 is CASSGRAPTDTQYF. The CDR3 region has the DNA TGTGCCAGCAGCGGGAGGGCCCCCACAGATACGCAGTATTTT.

This clonotype was observed many times. The chain couples TRBV5-4 to TRBJ2-7, with D perhaps TRBD2 (6 bases). V was cut by 0 bases and J by 3 bases, with 7 bases left in between. Per the germline V gene, CDR1 is SGHNT and CDR2 is YYREEE (reference sequence). The CDR3 loop spans 13 amino acids. CDR3 protein: CASSLEEGYEQYV. DNA of the CDR3: TGTGCCAGCAGCTTGGAGGAGGGCTACGAGCAGTACGTC.

This clonotype was detected ten times or more. The rearrangement links TRBV6-1 to TRBJ2-7; D uncertain. The V end was cut by 1 base, the J end by 6 bases, with 7 bases between. The CDR3 is made up of 12 amino acids. Germline-derived CDR1 and CDR2 are MNHNS and SASEGT. The CDR3 coding sequence is TGTGCCAGCAGTGAAGTTCGCAGCGAGCAGTACGTC. Residues: CASSEVRSEQYV.

The chain carries TRBV5-1 and TRBJ2-4; D remains unclear. The CDR3 extends over 13 amino acids. With 4 bases removed from V and 0 bases from J, the gap between germline ends came to 5 bases. Germline CDR1 reads SGHRS; CDR2 reads YFSETQ. In DNA form, the CDR3 reads TGCGCCAGCAGCCCTATAGCCAAAAACATTCAGTACTTC. As protein: CASSPIAKNIQYF. The full variable domain, with the rest looked up from reference TRBV5-1 and TRBJ2-4, is KAGVTQTPRYLIKTRGQQVTLSCSPISGHRSVSWYQQTPGQGLQFLFEYFSETQRNKGNFPGRFSGRQFSNSRSEMNVSTLELGDSALYLCASSPIAKNIQYFGAGTRLSVL.

The gene calls are TRBV20-1 and TRBJ2-3; 7 bases line up with TRBD2. Unmatched junction bases numbered 13, after V lost 6 bases and J lost 7 bases. This CDR3 region has 14 residues. Germline CDR1 DFQATT, CDR2 SNEGSKA (reference sequence). The CDR3 sequence: CSALFERGSYTQYF. CDR3 coding DNA: TGCAGTGCCCTCTTCGAGCGGGGCTCATATACGCAGTATTTT.

This rearrangement joins TRBV29-1 to TRBJ2-5; D is unresolved. The V end was cut by 4 bases, the J end by 3 bases, with 6 bases between. Germline CDR1 reads SQVTM; CDR2 reads ANQGSEA. The CDR3 is made up of 11 amino acids. The CDR3 loop reads CSVVEKETQYF. The CDR3 bases are TGCAGCGTTGTGGAGAAAGAGACCCAGTACTTC.

This clonotype was seen ten or more times. The chain employs TRBV5-4 and TRBJ2-3; TRBD2 matches 7 bases. The junction had 7 bases not matched to a gene; V was cut back by 0 bases and J by 0 bases. CDR1 SGHNT and CDR2 YYREEE come from the germline V gene (reference sequence). CDR3 size: 17 residues. The CDR3 bases are TGTGCCAGCAGCTTGGATGGCGGGAGCGGAAGCACAGATACGCAGTATTTT. Residues: CASSLDGGSGSTDTQYF.